Presented here are 2 T cell receptor beta chains from one specimen sequenced in a study of blood T cell repertoires in COVID-19. Libraries were prepared by immunoSEQ multiplex PCR; TCRdb keeps only in-frame clonotypes and omits some of them. The sample includes around 200,000 clones, approximately 91% of them seen just once. Specimen: peripheral blood. Source of these receptors: a man aged 35-49 years with acute or convalescent COVID-19.

The chain uses TRBV28 and TRBJ2-3, with 8 bases identical to TRBD1. The CDR3 runs to 15 residues. Germline-derived CDR1 and CDR2 are MDHEN and SYDVKM. V trimming: 6 bases; J trimming: 4 bases; junction bases outside the gene matches: 9. CDR3 sequence reads: CASSLPQGASDTQYF. CDR3 bases: TGTGCCAGCAGCCTCCCCCAGGGGGCGTCAGATACGCAGTATTTT.

V usage is TRBV2 and J usage is TRBJ1-5; D call uncertain. The V gene's germline CDR1 is SNHLY and CDR2 FYNNEI. The CDR3 extends over 13 amino acids. Trimming stripped 6 bases from V and 6 bases from J, with 12 bases between. The DNA for the CDR3 is TGTGCCAGCAGCGAGCGGGCCGCTCAGCCCCAGCATTTT. It is translated as CASSERAAQPQHF. Full variable domain (missing parts from reference TRBV2 and TRBJ1-5): EPEVTQTPSHQVTQMGQEVILRCVPISNHLYFYWYRQILGQKVEFLVSFYNNEISEKSEIFDDQFSVERPDGSNFTLKIRSTKLEDSAMYFCASSERAAQPQHFGDGTRLSIL.